This T cell receptor beta chain was sequenced in a study of T cell responses to AZD1222 COVID-19 vaccine. Data came from immunoSEQ multiplex PCR; TCRdb stores just in-frame clones and leaves some out. The table lists just over 90,000 clones, 80% to 90% of them singletons. V lost 3 bases and J 7 bases, leaving 10 bases between the germline ends. This CDR3 region has 13 residues. The sequence derives from an adult who received the AZD1222 COVID-19 vaccine. The chain is built from TRBV12-3 or TRBV12-4 and TRBJ2-1, with D perhaps TRBD1 (6 bases). Sample: peripheral blood, taken 28 days after the second AZD1222 dose. The CDR3 nucleotides read TGTGCCAGCAGTTTCAGCAGGGGAAATGAGCAGTTCTTC. It codes for CASSFSRGNEQFF.